Following are 30 T cell receptor beta chains from one sample sequenced in a study of OX40 agonist ivuxolimab in advanced cancers. The table came from immunoSEQ multiplex PCR; TCRdb's copy has only in-frame clones and leaves some out. The sample shows over 35,000 clones, roughly 90% of them seen only once. The sample here was CD4+ or CD8+ T cells sorted from blood, taken in a trial of the OX40 agonist ivuxolimab. The origin of the receptors is an adult with an advanced solid tumor such as melanoma, head and neck, liver or kidney cancer.

The J gene is TRBJ1-2, the V gene TRBV29-1, with 8 bases lining up with TRBD1. In germline, CDR1 is SQVTM, CDR2 ANQGSEA. This CDR3 region has 13 residues. Trimming removed 7 bases from V and 2 bases from J; junction bases left unmatched: 6. Here the CDR3 DNA reads TGCAGCGCCTCTCAGGGGGCAAACTATGGCTACACCTTC. As protein: CSASQGANYGYTF.

This clone was observed a few times. This sequence joins TRBV19 and TRBJ1-6; perhaps TRBD1 as D (5 bases). The ends were cut back, 8 bases at V and 5 bases at J, with 10 bases in the middle. Germline assignment: CDR1 LNHDA and CDR2 SQIVND (reference sequence). The CDR3 is 13 amino acids. CDR3 coding DNA: TGTGCCAGTTGGGGCCGTAATAATTCACCCCTCCACTTT. Protein product: CASWGRNNSPLHF.

The chain is built from TRBV11-2 and TRBJ2-7; D gene uncertain. CDR3 size: 13 residues. CDR1 is SGHAT, CDR2 FQNNGV, per germline. Trimming cost V 7 bases and J 2 bases, with 12 bases left between them. CDR3 sequence: CASTTWGTYEQYF. The CDR3 DNA reads as TGTGCCAGCACCACTTGGGGTACCTACGAGCAGTACTTC.

The chain is built from TRBV19 and TRBJ1-5; perhaps TRBD1 as D (6 bases). CDR3 length: 14 amino acids. CDR1 and CDR2 (germline): LNHDA, SQIVND (reference sequence). V lost 3 bases and J lost 7, with 13 bases in between. As DNA, the CDR3 is TGTGCCAGTAGTATCAGGGGATTCAGCCAGCCCCAGCATTTT. As protein: CASSIRGFSQPQHF.

This clone has a single count. V is TRBV18 and J is TRBJ2-1; 7 bases align to TRBD1. V dropped 2 bases and J dropped 10; count of bases not matched to a gene: 8. This CDR3 has 14 residues. Per the germline V gene, CDR1 is KGHSH and CDR2 is LQKENI. CDR3 sequence (DNA): TGTGCCAGCTCACCAGGGCAGGGGGAATGGGAGCAGTTCTTC. It yields the protein CASSPGQGEWEQFF.

This clone appeared a few times. This chain links TRBV5-1 with TRBJ1-2, with unresolved D. Between the trimmed V and J ends, which lost 1 base and 1 base, there was a span of 17 bases. CDR1 SGHRS and CDR2 YFSETQ come from the germline V gene. The CDR3 runs to 17 residues. CDR3 in amino acids: CASSLMSPSPYNYGYTF. The CDR3 DNA sequence: TGCGCCAGCAGCTTGATGTCACCGTCACCATATAACTATGGCTACACCTTC.

The chain combines TRBV10-3 with TRBJ2-5; D uncertain. Per germline, CDR1 ENHRY and CDR2 SYGVKD. The CDR3 runs to 12 residues. V was pared by 1 base and J by 0 bases, with 0 bases between. The CDR3 DNA reads as TGTGCCATCAGTGAGTACCAAGAGACCCAGTACTTC. Its translation: CAISEYQETQYF.

This chain links TRBV18 with TRBJ2-2; no firm D call. CDR3 length: 16 amino acids. V was trimmed by 0 bases and J by 4 bases, leaving 12 bases between them. Per the germline V gene, CDR1 is KGHSH and CDR2 is LQKENI. This CDR3 is CASSPPVRKATGELFF. Written as DNA, the CDR3 is TGTGCCAGCTCACCACCGGTTAGGAAGGCCACCGGGGAGCTGTTTTTT.

The chain couples TRBV4-2 to TRBJ2-2; D gene uncertain. CDR1 LGHNA and CDR2 YNFKEQ come from the germline V gene. V dropped 3 bases and J dropped 0 bases, with 5 bases sitting between them. This CDR3 is built from 14 residues. The CDR3 DNA sequence: TGTGCCAGCAGCCACGCTACGAACACCGGGGAGCTGTTTTTT. Residues: CASSHATNTGELFF.

The chain employs TRBV19 and TRBJ2-3; D is possibly TRBD2 (6 bases). Germline CDR1 LNHDA, CDR2 SQIVND (reference sequence). Trimming stripped 5 bases from V and 0 bases from J, with 9 bases between. The CDR3 is 14 residues long. CDR3 loop: CASSFGGSTDTQYF. CDR3 bases: TGTGCCAGTAGTTTCGGGGGTAGCACAGATACGCAGTATTTT.

The rearrangement links TRBV7-9 to TRBJ2-1, with 11 positions matching TRBD2. Germline V gives CDR1 SEHNR, CDR2 FQNEAQ (reference sequence). The V gene end was trimmed by 6 bases and the J gene end by 3 bases; junction bases not matched to a gene: 7. There are 16 residues in the CDR3. The CDR3 DNA reads as TGTGCCAGCAGGCCTGCTAGCGGGGGGAACTACAATGAGCAGTTCTTC. The encoded protein is CASRPASGGNYNEQFF.

Only a few counts were recorded for this clone. The rearrangement uses TRBV18 and TRBJ1-2; 7 bases fit TRBD1. J gave up 5 bases and V 6 bases, and 6 bases lay outside the gene matches. The germline CDR1 and CDR2 sequences are KGHSH and LQKENI. This CDR3 region has 13 residues. The CDR3 sequence is CASSPGTAYGYTF. The CDR3 DNA is TGTGCCAGCTCCCCCGGGACAGCTTATGGCTACACCTTC.

The chain uses TRBV5-1 and TRBJ2-3; 9 bases line up with TRBD1. Germline CDR1 and CDR2: SGHRS and YFSETQ. CDR3 length: 14 amino acids. The V gene end was trimmed by 10 bases and the J gene end by 2 bases; junction bases not matched to a gene: 8. The CDR3 DNA reads as TGCGCCTGGGGGGACAGGGCGAACACAGATACGCAGTATTTT. Translating it yields CAWGDRANTDTQYF.

A remark on this clone: One end of the junction is discordant with germline, which a read error may explain. The CDR3 DNA reads as TGTGCCAGCAGCTTAGAGGGAGCTAGTGGCGGATCCCTTTTT. Translated: CASSLEGASGGSLF. The rearrangement uses TRBV7-2 and TRBJ2-3, with a possible D match to TRBD2 (5 bases). Germline assignment: CDR1 SGHTA and CDR2 FQGNSA. CDR3 size: 14 residues.

The V and J genes are TRBV2 and TRBJ1-4; TRBD1 matches at 9 bases. CDR1 is SNHLY, CDR2 FYNNEI, per germline. The junction had 8 bases not matched to a gene; V was cut back by 6 bases and J by 6 bases. This CDR3 has 15 residues. The CDR3 nucleotides are TGTGCCAGCAGGGCACAGGGGGCCGTCGATGAAAAACTGTTTTTT. This gives the protein CASRAQGAVDEKLFF.

This chain joins TRBV29-1 and TRBJ2-6; 7 nucleotides line up with TRBD2. The J segment lost 2 bases and the V segment lost 6 bases, leaving 4 bases of the junction unmatched. The germline CDR1 and CDR2 sequences are SQVTM and ANQGSEA. The CDR3 consists of 14 residues. In nucleotides, the CDR3 is TGCAGCGTGGGGGGGGTGCCTGGGGCCAACGTCCTGACTTTC. This translates into CSVGGVPGANVLTF.

V and J are TRBV5-1 and TRBJ2-5; no clear D gene. This CDR3 has 12 residues. V shed 5 bases and J shed 4 bases, with 9 bases lying between them. Germline values: CDR1 SGHRS, CDR2 YFSETQ. CDR3: CASRLGLETQYF. CDR3 nucleotide sequence: TGCGCCAGCAGGCTAGGGTTAGAGACCCAGTACTTC.

This CDR3 reads CASSFRYREDPEAFF. The DNA for the CDR3 is TGTGCCAGCAGCTTCCGATACAGGGAGGACCCTGAAGCTTTCTTT. J is TRBJ1-1 and V is TRBV5-4; D may be TRBD1 (6 bases). The CDR3 is 15 amino acids. Trimming cost V 2 bases and J 6 bases, with 17 bases left between them. The germline V gene has CDR1 SGHNT and CDR2 YYREEE (reference sequence).

This chain joins TRBV5-4 and TRBJ1-2; no clear D gene. Trimming left V 1 base short and J 4 bases short, with 14 bases between. Germline V CDR1 and CDR2: SGHNT, YYREEE (reference sequence). CDR3 size: 15 residues. The CDR3 nucleotides are TGTGCCAGCAGCTTGATGGTGGCAGGCATCTATGGCTACACCTTC. It translates to CASSLMVAGIYGYTF.

The chain links TRBV6-5 to TRBJ2-7; no definite D call. Per germline, CDR1 MNHEY and CDR2 SVGAGI. This CDR3 is 12 amino acids long. V was cut by 4 bases and J by 5 bases, with 9 bases left in between. The CDR3 DNA follows: TGTGCCAGCAGTTCTCTTGGGGACGAGCAGTACTTC. As protein: CASSSLGDEQYF.

The rearrangement links TRBV11-3 to TRBJ1-1; D is uncertain. V gave up 4 bases and J gave up 1 base, with 10 bases separating them. Germline lookup yields CDR1 SGHNT and CDR2 YENEEA. The CDR3 has 14 amino acids. CDR3 sequence (DNA): TGTGCCAGCAGCTGGAACCGGGAGAACACTGAAGCTTTCTTT. It yields the protein CASSWNRENTEAFF.

This rearrangement joins TRBV11-3 to TRBJ2-5; TRBD1 matches 8 bases. V lost 2 bases, J lost 5 bases, and 4 bases stayed unmatched. In germline, CDR1 is SGHNT, CDR2 YENEEA. The CDR3 spans 14 residues. Here the CDR3 reads CASSLRTGLETQYF. CDR3 nucleotide sequence: TGTGCCAGCAGCTTAAGGACAGGGTTGGAGACCCAGTACTTC.

The rearrangement links TRBV29-1 to TRBJ2-3, with TRBD1 identical over 7 bases. Germline V gene data show CDR1 as SQVTM and CDR2 as ANQGSEA. The CDR3 runs to 13 residues. The ends lost 3 bases at V and 4 bases at J; junction bases unmatched: 4. Here the CDR3 reads CSVDRGLPDTQYF. DNA of the CDR3: TGCAGCGTTGACAGGGGGTTGCCAGATACGCAGTATTTT.

Here the CDR3 reads CASSSYGAYNEQFF. Here the CDR3 DNA reads TGTGCCAGCAGCTCGTACGGGGCCTACAATGAGCAGTTCTTC. This chain connects TRBV11-3 to TRBJ2-1, with D perhaps matching TRBD2 (5 bases). Per the germline V gene, CDR1 is SGHNT and CDR2 is YENEEA. This CDR3 has 14 amino acids. Trimming stripped 4 bases from V and 2 bases from J, with 9 bases between.

J is TRBJ1-5 and V is TRBV7-8; D possibly corresponds to TRBD1 (5 bases). Trimming took off 4 bases at V and 4 bases at J, with 11 bases between the two ends. The V gene's germline CDR1 is SGHVS and CDR2 FQNEAQ. The CDR3 consists of 14 residues. CDR3 DNA sequence: TGTGCCAGCAGCTGGGGCGTGTATAATCAGCCCCAGCATTTT. Amino acid sequence: CASSWGVYNQPQHF.

The chain combines TRBV7-2 with TRBJ2-5, with 7 bases that match TRBD1. The CDR3 is made up of 14 amino acids. Trimming cost V 10 bases and J 5 bases; bases outside gene matches: 13. Germline-derived CDR1 and CDR2 are SGHTA and FQGNSA. In nucleotides, the CDR3 is TGTGCCACCGCGACAGGGACCCTAATGGAGACCCAGTACTTC. Translation gives CATATGTLMETQYF.

The chain couples TRBV6-5 to TRBJ1-6; D unclear. Trimming cost V 4 bases and J 3 bases, with 13 bases left between them. The V gene's germline CDR1 is MNHEY and CDR2 SVGAGI. The CDR3 spans 16 residues. The CDR3 DNA reads as TGTGCCAGCAGTTCTCGGGGAGCCTTCTATAATTCACCCCTCCACTTT. This codes for CASSSRGAFYNSPLHF.

The J gene is TRBJ1-4, the V gene TRBV29-1; D call uncertain. Germline V CDR1 and CDR2: SQVTM, ANQGSEA. V was cut by 2 bases and J by 11 bases, with 12 bases left in between. The CDR3 covers 12 residues. The CDR3 loop reads CSVETWAGKLFF. CDR3 coding DNA: TGCAGCGTTGAAACGTGGGCGGGGAAACTGTTTTTT.

The chain is built from TRBV5-8 and TRBJ1-2; 7 nucleotides agree with TRBD1. Trimming cost V 1 base and J 3 bases; bases outside gene matches: 6. Germline V gene sequence: CDR1 SGHTS, CDR2 YDEGEE. The CDR3 spans 15 residues. CDR3 sequence: CASSLPPTGDYGYTF. The CDR3 DNA reads as TGTGCCAGCAGCTTGCCCCCAACAGGGGACTATGGCTACACCTTC.

The V and J genes are TRBV29-1 and TRBJ2-1; unclear D gene. V gave up 3 bases and J gave up 0 bases, with 6 bases separating them. In germline, CDR1 is SQVTM, CDR2 ANQGSEA. The CDR3 runs 13 residues. The DNA for the CDR3 is TGCAGCGTTGAGGCTAGCTCCTACAATGAGCAGTTCTTC. Its protein product is CSVEASSYNEQFF.